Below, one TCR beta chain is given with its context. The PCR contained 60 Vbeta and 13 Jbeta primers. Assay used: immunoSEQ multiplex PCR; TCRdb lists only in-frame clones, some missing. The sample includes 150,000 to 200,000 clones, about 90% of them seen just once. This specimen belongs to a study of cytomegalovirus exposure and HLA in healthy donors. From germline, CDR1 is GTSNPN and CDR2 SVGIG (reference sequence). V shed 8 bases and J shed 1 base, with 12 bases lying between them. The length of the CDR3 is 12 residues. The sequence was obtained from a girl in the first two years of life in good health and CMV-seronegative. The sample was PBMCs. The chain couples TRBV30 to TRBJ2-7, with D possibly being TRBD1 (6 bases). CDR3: CAGQDSSYEQYF. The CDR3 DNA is TGTGCCGGGCAGGACAGTTCCTACGAGCAGTACTTC.